This T cell receptor (beta chain) was captured by sequencing in a study of T-cell memory formation after mild COVID-19. Constant-segment primers and 5'RACE yielded cDNA libraries for TCR alpha and TCR beta, each carrying sample barcodes and UMIs. TCRdb re-analysed the 5' RACE reads in MiXCR, keeping a single row per CDR3 protein. The data hold tens of thousands of distinct CDR3 sequences, with roughly 13% observed a single time. This clonotype was seen a few times. Its antigen is currently unknown. Findings of the study overall: Memory sampled before infection contained some responding clones, suggesting cross-reactive memory joined.

Sequenced: PBMCs or a T cell subset sorted from them (not recorded which). The sequence derives from a man aged 18 to 35 who had mild COVID-19 (a few samples of this study predate the infection). Cell type and time point are not known.

CDR3 in DNA: TGCAGTGCTAGAGCGGGGGAACCTTACAATGAGCAGTTCTTC. Translating gives CSARAGEPYNEQFF. The V gene is TRBV20-1, the J gene TRBJ2-1, with D maybe TRBD2 (6 bases). The CDR3 consists of 14 residues. Germline V gene data show CDR1 as DFQATT and CDR2 as SNEGSKA (reference sequence). V was pared by 1 base and J by 4 bases, with 11 bases between.